The sequence of this T cell receptor (beta chain) was determined in a study of blood T cells in healthy people across ages. Germline V lookup: CDR1 KGHDR, CDR2 SFDVKD. The CDR3 length is 15 residues. A second PCR, run for roughly 7 to 12 cycles, used a sample-barcoded 5' primer plus a J-beta primer mix. TCRdb re-called the 5' RACE reads with MiXCR, one entry per CDR3 protein. Found here are hundreds of thousands of distinct CDR3 sequences, approximately 44% of them singletons; the top ten hold around 21%. A single count supports this clonotype. The sequence was obtained from a man aged 55-75 years in good health. V is TRBV24-1 and J is TRBJ2-5, with TRBD1 identical over 7 bases. The DNA end is more similar to TRBJ2-7, so the J call may be wrong. Sequencing input: blood. The CDR3 protein is CATGRRDRPSYEQYF. The CDR3 bases are TGTGCCACCGGACGCCGGGACAGACCGTCCTACGAGCAGTACTTC.